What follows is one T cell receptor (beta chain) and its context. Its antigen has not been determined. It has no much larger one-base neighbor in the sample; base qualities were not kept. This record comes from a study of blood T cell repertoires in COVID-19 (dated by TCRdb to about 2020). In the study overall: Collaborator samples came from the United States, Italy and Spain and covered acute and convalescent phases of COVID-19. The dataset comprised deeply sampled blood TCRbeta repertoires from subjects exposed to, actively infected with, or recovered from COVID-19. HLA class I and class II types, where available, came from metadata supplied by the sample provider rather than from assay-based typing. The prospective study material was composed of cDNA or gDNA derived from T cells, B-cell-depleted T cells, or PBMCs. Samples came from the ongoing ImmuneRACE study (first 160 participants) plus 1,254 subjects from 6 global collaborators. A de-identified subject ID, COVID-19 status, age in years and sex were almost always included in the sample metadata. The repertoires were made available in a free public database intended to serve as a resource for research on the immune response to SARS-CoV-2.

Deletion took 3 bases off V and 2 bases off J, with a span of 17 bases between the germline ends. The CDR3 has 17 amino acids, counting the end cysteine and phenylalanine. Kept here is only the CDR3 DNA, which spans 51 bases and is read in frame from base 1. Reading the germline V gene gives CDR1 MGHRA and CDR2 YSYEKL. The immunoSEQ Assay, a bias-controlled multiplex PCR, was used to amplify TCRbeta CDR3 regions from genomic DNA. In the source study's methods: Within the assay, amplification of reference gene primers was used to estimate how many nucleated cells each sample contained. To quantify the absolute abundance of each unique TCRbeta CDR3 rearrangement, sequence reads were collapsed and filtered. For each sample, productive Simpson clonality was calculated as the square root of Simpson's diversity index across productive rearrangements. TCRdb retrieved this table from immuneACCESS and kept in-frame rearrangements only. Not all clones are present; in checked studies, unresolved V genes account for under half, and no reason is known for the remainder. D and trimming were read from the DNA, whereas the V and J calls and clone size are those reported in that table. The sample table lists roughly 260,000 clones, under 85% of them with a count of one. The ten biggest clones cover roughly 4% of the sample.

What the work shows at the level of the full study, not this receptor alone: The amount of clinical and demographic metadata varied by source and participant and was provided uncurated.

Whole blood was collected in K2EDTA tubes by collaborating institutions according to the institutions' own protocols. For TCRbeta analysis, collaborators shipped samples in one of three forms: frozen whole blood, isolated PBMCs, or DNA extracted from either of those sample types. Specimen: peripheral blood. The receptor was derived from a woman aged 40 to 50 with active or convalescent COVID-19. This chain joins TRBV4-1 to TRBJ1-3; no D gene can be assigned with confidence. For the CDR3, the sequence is CASSHIARGLPGNTIYF. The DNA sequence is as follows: TGCGCCAGCAGCCATATAGCTCGCGGTCTCCCTGGAAACACCATATATTTT.